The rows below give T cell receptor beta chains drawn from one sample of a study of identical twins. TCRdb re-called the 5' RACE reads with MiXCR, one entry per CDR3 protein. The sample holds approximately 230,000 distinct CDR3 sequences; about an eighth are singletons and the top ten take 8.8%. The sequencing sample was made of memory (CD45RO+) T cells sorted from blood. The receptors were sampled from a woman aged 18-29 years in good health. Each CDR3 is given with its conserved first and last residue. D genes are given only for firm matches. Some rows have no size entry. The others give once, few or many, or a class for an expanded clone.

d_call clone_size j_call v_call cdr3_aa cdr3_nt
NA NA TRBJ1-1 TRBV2 CASSETRNTEAFF TGTGCCAGCAGTGAAACGAGGAACACTGAAGCTTTCTTT
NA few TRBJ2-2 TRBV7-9 CASSSATGANTGELFF TGTGCCAGCAGCTCAGCAACCGGGGCGAACACCGGGGAGCTGTTTTTT
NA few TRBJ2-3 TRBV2 CASHRGGFTDTQYF TGTGCCAGCCACAGGGGGGGCTTCACAGATACGCAGTATTTT
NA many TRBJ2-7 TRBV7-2 CASSLWTQGRAEQYF TGTGCCAGCAGCCTGTGGACACAGGGTCGGGCAGAGCAGTACTTC
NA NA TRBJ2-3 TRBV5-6 CASSFPGPLGEDTQYF TGTGCCAGCAGCTTCCCGGGGCCCCTTGGGGAAGATACGCAGTATTTT
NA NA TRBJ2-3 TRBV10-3 CAISESMSPDTQYF TGTGCCATCAGTGAGTCGATGAGCCCAGATACGCAGTATTTT
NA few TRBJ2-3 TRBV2 CASKEEFSTDTQYF TGTGCCAGCAAGGAGGAGTTTAGCACAGATACGCAGTATTTT
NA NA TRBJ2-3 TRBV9 CASSVAPGRSTDTQYF TGTGCCAGCAGCGTAGCCCCAGGACGGAGCACAGATACGCAGTATTTT
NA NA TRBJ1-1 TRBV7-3 CASSGGNTEAFF TGTGCCAGCAGTGGCGGGAACACTGAAGCTTTCTTT
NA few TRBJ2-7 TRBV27 CASSRGSEQYF TGTGCCAGCAGCAGGGGCAGCGAGCAGTACTTC
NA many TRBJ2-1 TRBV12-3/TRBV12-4 CASSFPSSGRQFF TGTGCCAGCAGTTTTCCCTCATCTGGGAGGCAGTTCTTC
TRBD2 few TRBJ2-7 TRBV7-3 CASSLKGGREQYF TGTGCCAGCAGCTTAAAGGGAGGGCGCGAGCAGTACTTC
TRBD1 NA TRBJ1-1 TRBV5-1 CASSLGDRDFTEAFF TGCGCCAGCAGCTTGGGTGACAGGGACTTTACTGAAGCTTTCTTT
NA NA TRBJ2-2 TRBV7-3 CASSLGPYTGELFF TGTGCCAGCAGCTTGGGGCCCTACACCGGGGAGCTGTTTTTT
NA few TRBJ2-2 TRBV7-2 CASSRSSGTVNTGELFF TGTGCCAGCAGCCGATCGTCCGGGACGGTTAACACCGGGGAGCTGTTTTTT
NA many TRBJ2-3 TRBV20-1 CSARDGFDQTDTQYF TGCAGTGCCCGGGACGGATTTGATCAAACAGATACGCAGTATTTT
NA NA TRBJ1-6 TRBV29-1 CSVATGNNSPLHF TGCAGCGTTGCTACAGGGAATAATTCACCCCTCCACTTT
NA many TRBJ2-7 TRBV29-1 CSVEGTHDSSYEQYF TGCAGCGTTGAGGGGACTCATGATAGCTCCTACGAGCAGTACTTC
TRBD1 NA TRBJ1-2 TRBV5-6 CASSFRQGAYYGYTF TGTGCCAGCAGCTTTCGACAGGGAGCCTACTATGGCTACACCTTC
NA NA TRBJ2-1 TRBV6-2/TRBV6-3 CAIGTMNNEQFF TGTGCCATCGGGACAATGAACAATGAGCAGTTCTTC
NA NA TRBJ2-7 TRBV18 CGSSPQQGSSYEQYF TGTGGCAGCTCACCCCAACAGGGTTCCTCCTACGAGCAGTACTTC
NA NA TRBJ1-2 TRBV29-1 CSVGGESYGYTF TGCAGCGTTGGCGGGGAATCCTATGGCTACACCTTC
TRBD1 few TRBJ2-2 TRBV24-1 CATSPSGTGGTGELFF TGTGCCACCAGCCCATCCGGGACAGGTGGCACCGGGGAGCTGTTTTTT